Each of the 6 T cell receptor beta chains below was sequenced from the same sample in a study of T cells in Graves' hyperthyroidism and ophthalmopathy. There were TCR beta CDR3 regions amplified from RNA transcripts. A first-round RT-PCR of the TCR CDR3 used the HTBI primer set. TCRdb analysed the multiplex PCR reads with MiXCR anew, one entry per CDR3 protein. The repertoire holds about 770,000 distinct CDR3 sequences, with roughly a sixth as singletons. Sequencing was done on a sample of blood. The source of these receptors is a woman aged 50 to 60 with Graves' hyperthyroidism that later progressed to Graves' ophthalmopathy.

J is TRBJ2-2 and V is TRBV12-3 or TRBV12-4; 9 bases are a match to TRBD1. V lost 10 bases to trimming and J lost 4 bases; unmatched junction nucleotides: 7. There are 14 residues in the CDR3. CDR3 nucleotide sequence: TGTGCCACCGGGGGACAGGGTGCCACCGGGGAGCTGTTTTTT. It codes for CATGGQGATGELFF.

Only a few counts were recorded for this clonotype. The V call is TRBV28, the J call TRBJ2-1; TRBD1 agrees at 7 bases. After removal of 5 bases from V and 4 bases from J, the junction contained 14 bases not matched to a gene. The V gene's germline CDR1 is MDHEN and CDR2 SYDVKM. The length of the CDR3 is 17 residues. CDR3 nucleotides: TGTGCCAGCAGTCCAACCTCCCTGAGGGGGCCATACAATGAGCAGTTCTTC. It translates to CASSPTSLRGPYNEQFF.

The V call is TRBV6-1, the J call TRBJ2-3; a weak D match, TRBD2 (6 bases). The CDR3 contains 15 residues. Germline CDR1 reads MNHNS; CDR2 reads SASEGT. Trimming left V 5 bases short and J 8 bases short, with 20 bases between. The CDR3 coding sequence is TGTGCCAGCAGTCCCCACCAGGAGGGGTTTGGTACGCAGTATTTT. The encoded protein is CASSPHQEGFGTQYF.

This chain links TRBV5-1 with TRBJ2-2; D unclear. Germline CDR1 and CDR2: SGHRS and YFSETQ. V was pared by 4 bases and J by 4 bases, with 17 bases between. This CDR3 is built from 16 residues. CDR3 DNA: TGCGCCAGCAGCGGCTACTGGGCAGGAAGCACCGGGGAGCTGTTTTTT. Protein sequence: CASSGYWAGSTGELFF.

This clonotype appeared many times. The chain couples TRBV27 to TRBJ2-3, with TRBD2 matching 10 bases. This CDR3 comprises 17 residues. V dropped 1 base and J dropped 2; count of bases not matched to a gene: 6. Looked up from germline, CDR1 is MNHEY and CDR2 is SMNVEV (reference sequence). In DNA, the CDR3 is TGTGCCAGCAGTTTATGGGCTAGCGGGGGAGACACAGATACGCAGTATTTT. Protein product: CASSLWASGGDTDTQYF.

This clonotype occurred a few times. The chain employs TRBV6-1 and TRBJ1-6; possibly TRBD1 for D (6 bases). The CDR3 runs to 15 residues. Trimming left V 3 bases short and J 2 bases short, with 8 bases between. Germline V CDR1 and CDR2: MNHNS, SASEGT. The CDR3: CASSDWTAYNSPLHF. The CDR3 DNA reads as TGTGCCAGCAGTGATTGGACAGCCTATAATTCACCCCTCCACTTT.